This TCR beta chain was identified during a study of shared clonotypes between healthy human individuals. Only CD45RO-negative cells positively selected for CCR7 counted as naive CD8 cells, so terminally differentiated effector memory CD45RA+ cells were excluded. Healthy HIV-negative adults with no recent acute infections or vaccinations were recruited as donors. The donors were all Caucasian adults (living in Nashville, Tennessee). About this clone itself: Its antigen is unidentified. Different DNA sequences within this sample yield the same CDR3.

Deep-level settings were used for running the assay. Produced via immunoSEQ multiplex PCR; TCRdb's table is partial and in-frame only. The table lists some 1,900,000 clones, just under 95% of them singletons. From germline, CDR1 is LNHDA and CDR2 SQIVND (reference sequence). With V trimmed by 4 bases and J by 4 bases, 6 bases remained unmatched. This CDR3 contains 15 residues. Findings of the study overall: Despite large depth, rarefaction showed incomplete sorted-subset sequencing.

Sequencing input: naive CD8+ T cells sorted from blood. This chain joins TRBV19 and TRBJ2-2, with 7 bases aligning to TRBD2. This sequence originates from a man between 18 and 29 years old in good health. Written as DNA, the CDR3 is TGTGCCAGTAGTACACTCGCGGGAGTCACCGGGGAGCTGTTTTTT. It yields the protein CASSTLAGVTGELFF.